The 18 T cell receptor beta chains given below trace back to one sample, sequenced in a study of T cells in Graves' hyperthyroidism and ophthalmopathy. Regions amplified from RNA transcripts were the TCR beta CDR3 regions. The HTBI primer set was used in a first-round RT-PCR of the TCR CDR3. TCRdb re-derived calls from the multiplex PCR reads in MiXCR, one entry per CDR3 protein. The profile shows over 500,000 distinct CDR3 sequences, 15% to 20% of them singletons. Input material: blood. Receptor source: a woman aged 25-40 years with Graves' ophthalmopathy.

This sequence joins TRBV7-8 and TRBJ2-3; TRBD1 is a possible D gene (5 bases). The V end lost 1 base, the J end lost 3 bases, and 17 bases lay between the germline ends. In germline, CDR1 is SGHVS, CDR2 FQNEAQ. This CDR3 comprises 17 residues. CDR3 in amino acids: CASSLELTAGLTDTQYF. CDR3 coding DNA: TGTGCCAGCAGCTTAGAACTAACGGCAGGGTTGACAGATACGCAGTATTTT.

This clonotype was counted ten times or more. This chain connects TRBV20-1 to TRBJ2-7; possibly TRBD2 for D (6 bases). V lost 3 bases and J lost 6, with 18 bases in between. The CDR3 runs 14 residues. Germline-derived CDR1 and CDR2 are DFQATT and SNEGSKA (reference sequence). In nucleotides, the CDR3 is TGCAGTGCTAGGGAGGAACGGGAGAGGGGCGAGCAGTACTTC. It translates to CSAREERERGEQYF.

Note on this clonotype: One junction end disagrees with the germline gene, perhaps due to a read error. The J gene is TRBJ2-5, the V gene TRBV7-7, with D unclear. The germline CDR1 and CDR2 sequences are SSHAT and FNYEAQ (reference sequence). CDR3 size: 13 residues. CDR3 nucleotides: TGTGCTAGCAGCTCCTTGTCGACTGAGACCCAGTACTTC. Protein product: CASSSLSTETQYF.

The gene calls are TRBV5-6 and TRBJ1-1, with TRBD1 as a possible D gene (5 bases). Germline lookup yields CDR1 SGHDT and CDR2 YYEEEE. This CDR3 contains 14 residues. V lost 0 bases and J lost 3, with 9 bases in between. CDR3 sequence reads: CASSLVGTDTEAFF. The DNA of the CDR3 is TGTGCCAGCAGCTTGGTGGGGACGGACACTGAAGCTTTCTTT.

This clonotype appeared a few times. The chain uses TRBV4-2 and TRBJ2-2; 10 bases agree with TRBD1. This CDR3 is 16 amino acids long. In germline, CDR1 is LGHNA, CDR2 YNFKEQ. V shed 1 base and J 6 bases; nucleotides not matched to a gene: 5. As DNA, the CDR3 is TGTGCCAGCAGCCAAGCAGGGACAGGGGAGGCCGGGGAGCTGTTTTTT. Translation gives CASSQAGTGEAGELFF.

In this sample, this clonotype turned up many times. The CDR3 spells CASSQRPVSYEQYF. CDR3 nucleotides: TGTGCCAGCAGCCAACGACCGGTTTCCTACGAGCAGTACTTC. The chain couples TRBV7-8 to TRBJ2-7; D not certain. The germline CDR1 and CDR2 sequences are SGHVS and FQNEAQ. The CDR3 has 14 residues. Trimming cost V 5 bases and J 1 base, with 12 bases left between them. The full variable domain, its missing parts supplied by reference TRBV7-8 and TRBJ2-7, is GAGVSQSPRYKVAKRGQDVALRCDPISGHVSLFWYQQALGQGPEFLTYFQNEAQLDKSGLPSDRFFAERPEGSVSTLKIQRTQQEDSAVYLCASSQRPVSYEQYFGPGTRLTVT.

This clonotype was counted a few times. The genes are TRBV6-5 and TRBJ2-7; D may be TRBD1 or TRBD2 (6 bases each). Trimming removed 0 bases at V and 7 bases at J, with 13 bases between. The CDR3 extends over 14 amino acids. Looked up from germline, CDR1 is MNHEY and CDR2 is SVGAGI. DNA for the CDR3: TGTGCCAGCAGTTACTCGCAGGGGACTGGGGAGCAGTACTTC. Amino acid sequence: CASSYSQGTGEQYF.

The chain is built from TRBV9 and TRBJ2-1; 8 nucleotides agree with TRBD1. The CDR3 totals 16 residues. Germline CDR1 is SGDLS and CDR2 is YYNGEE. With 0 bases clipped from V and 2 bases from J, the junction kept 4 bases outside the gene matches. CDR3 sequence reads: CASSVAVQGAYNEQFF. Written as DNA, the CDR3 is TGTGCCAGCAGCGTAGCCGTACAGGGGGCCTACAATGAGCAGTTCTTC.

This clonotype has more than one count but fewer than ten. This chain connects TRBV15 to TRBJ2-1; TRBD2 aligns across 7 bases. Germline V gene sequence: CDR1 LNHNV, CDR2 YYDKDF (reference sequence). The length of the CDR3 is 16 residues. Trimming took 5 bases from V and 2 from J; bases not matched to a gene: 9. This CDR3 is CATSRPTSVPYNEQFF. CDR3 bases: TGTGCCACCAGCCGTCCCACTAGCGTCCCCTACAATGAGCAGTTCTTC.

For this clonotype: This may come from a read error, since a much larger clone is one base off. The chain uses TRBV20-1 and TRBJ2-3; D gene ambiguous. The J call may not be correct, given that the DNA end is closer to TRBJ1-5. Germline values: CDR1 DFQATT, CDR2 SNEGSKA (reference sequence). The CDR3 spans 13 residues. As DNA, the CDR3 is TGCAGTGACGACACCGGGAGGCGGGGTACGCAGCATTTT. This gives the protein CSDDTGRRGTQHF.

Written as DNA, the CDR3 is TGTGCCAGCAGCTTCGCGTCGGATATCGAGACCCAGTACTTC. Translation: CASSFASDIETQYF. The chain is built from TRBV7-8 and TRBJ2-5; the D is unclear. Germline V CDR1 and CDR2: SGHVS, FQNEAQ. V was shortened by 3 bases and J by 5 bases, with 13 bases between the two germline ends. This CDR3 contains 14 residues.

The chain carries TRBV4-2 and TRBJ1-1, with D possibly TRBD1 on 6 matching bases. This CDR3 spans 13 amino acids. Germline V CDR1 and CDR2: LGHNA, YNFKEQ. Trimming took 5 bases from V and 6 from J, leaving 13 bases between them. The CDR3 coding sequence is TGTGCCAGCAGCGGCTCCGAGGGGGCTGAAGCTTTCTTT. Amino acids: CASSGSEGAEAFF.

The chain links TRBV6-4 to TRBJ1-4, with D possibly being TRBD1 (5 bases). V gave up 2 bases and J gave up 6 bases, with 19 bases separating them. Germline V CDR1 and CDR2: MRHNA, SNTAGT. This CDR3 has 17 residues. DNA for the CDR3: TGTGCCAGCAGTGACAGGGGAAACGGTGGCGGCGATGAAAAACTGTTTTTT. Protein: CASSDRGNGGGDEKLFF.

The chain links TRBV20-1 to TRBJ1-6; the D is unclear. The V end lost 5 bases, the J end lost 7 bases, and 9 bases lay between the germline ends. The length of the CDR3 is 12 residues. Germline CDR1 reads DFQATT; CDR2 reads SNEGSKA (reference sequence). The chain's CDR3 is CSARQQNSPLHF. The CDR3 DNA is TGCAGTGCTCGACAACAAAATTCACCCCTCCACTTT.

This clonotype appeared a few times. CDR3 residues: CASSSIGQTSYEQYF. CDR3 nucleotides: TGTGCCAGCAGCTCTATTGGACAGACCTCCTACGAGCAGTACTTC. V is TRBV5-6 and J is TRBJ2-7; tentative D call: TRBD1 (6 bases). Between the trimmed V and J ends, which lost 3 bases and 0 bases, there was a span of 13 bases. CDR1 is SGHDT and CDR2 is YYEEEE in the germline V gene. This CDR3 has 15 residues.

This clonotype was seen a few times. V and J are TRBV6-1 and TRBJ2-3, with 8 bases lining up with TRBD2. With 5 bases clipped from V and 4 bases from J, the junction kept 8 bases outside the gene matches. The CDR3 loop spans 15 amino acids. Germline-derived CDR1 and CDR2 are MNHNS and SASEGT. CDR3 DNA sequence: TGTGCCAGCAGTTACAGCGGGAGTTGGGCAGATACGCAGTATTTT. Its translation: CASSYSGSWADTQYF.

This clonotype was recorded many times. CDR3 nucleotides: TGTGCCAGCAGCTCTACAGGGTTGCTAGGTGAAAAACTGTTTTTT. It yields the protein CASSSTGLLGEKLFF. The genes are TRBV11-2 and TRBJ1-4; D is possibly TRBD1 (6 bases). V gave up 4 bases and J gave up 7 bases, with 16 bases separating them. Germline-derived CDR1 and CDR2 are SGHAT and FQNNGV. The CDR3 length is 15 residues.

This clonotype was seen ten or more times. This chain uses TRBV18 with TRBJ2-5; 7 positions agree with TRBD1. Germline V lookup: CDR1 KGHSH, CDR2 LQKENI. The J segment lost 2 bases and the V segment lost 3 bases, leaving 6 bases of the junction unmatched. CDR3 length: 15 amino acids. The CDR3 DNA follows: TGTGCCAGCTCACCTCGACAGGGATCTCAAGAGACCCAGTACTTC. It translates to CASSPRQGSQETQYF.